Listed here are 8 T cell receptor beta chains from one sample, sequenced in a study of CD8 T cells in ankylosing spondylitis. TCRdb itself ran the 5' RACE reads through MiXCR, one entry per CDR3 protein. Of under 150,000 distinct CDR3 sequences in the sample, 11% are singletons; the top ten hold approximately 4%. Sample: blood, either unsorted or a sorted T cell fraction (not recorded which). The source is a female donor with ankylosing spondylitis or in good health (not recorded which).

As regards this clonotype: This may stem from a read error, because a much larger clone lies one nucleotide away. CDR3 bases: TGTGACAGCACCACCAGGGACCTCTCCAACGAGCAGTACTTC. Its translation is CDSTTRDLSNEQYF. The chain has TRBV5-5 and TRBJ2-7, with D perhaps matching TRBD1 or TRBD2 (5 bases each). CDR3 length equals 14 residues. The germline V gene has CDR1 SGHKS and CDR2 YYEKEE (reference sequence).

Many counts were recorded for this clonotype. CDR3 sequence reads: CSARDIWDRGRQSYEQYF. In DNA, the CDR3 is TGCAGTGCTAGAGATATCTGGGACAGGGGGCGTCAGTCCTACGAGCAGTACTTC. The chain employs TRBV20-1 and TRBJ2-7, with 12 bases aligning to TRBD1. CDR1 and CDR2 (germline): DFQATT, SNEGSKA (reference sequence). The CDR3 runs 18 residues. V was clipped by 0 bases and J by 1 base; unmatched bases: 10.

This clonotype was observed many times. The gene calls are TRBV2 and TRBJ1-5; D gene ambiguous. This CDR3 region has 14 residues. Trimming shortened V by 8 bases and J by 4 bases, and 15 bases separated the two germline ends. Germline V gene data show CDR1 as SNHLY and CDR2 as FYNNEI. The CDR3 region has the DNA TGTGCCAGCGGGATGGCTATGGGGAATCAGCCCCAGCATTTT. It yields the protein CASGMAMGNQPQHF.

The sample holds one count of this clonotype. A much larger clone is a single base away; this may be a read error. The rearrangement links TRBV12-3 or TRBV12-4 to TRBJ2-6; D is perhaps TRBD1 or TRBD2 (6 bases each). This CDR3 region has 15 residues. The CDR3, as DNA: TGTGCCAGCAGTTTACAGGGGACTGGGGTCAACGTCCTGACTTTC. It codes for CASSLQGTGVNVLTF.

The V gene is TRBV19, the J gene TRBJ1-2; D is ambiguous. The CDR3 loop spans 13 amino acids. The germline V gene encodes CDR1 LNHDA and CDR2 SQIVND (reference sequence). The V gene lost 8 bases and the J gene lost 4 bases, with 14 bases spanning the gap. The DNA of the CDR3 is TGTGCCAGTTGTGCACTCGATTCCTATGGCTACACCTTC. It translates to CASCALDSYGYTF.

The rearrangement joins TRBV9 to TRBJ2-7; D may correspond to TRBD1 or TRBD2 (6 bases each). The CDR3 has 15 amino acids. CDR1 and CDR2 (germline): SGDLS, YYNGEE. V lost 0 bases to trimming and J lost 0 bases, with 10 bases between them. This CDR3 is CASSVAGASSYEQYF. The CDR3 nucleotides read TGTGCCAGCAGCGTAGCGGGGGCAAGCTCCTACGAGCAGTACTTC.

Ten or more counts support this clonotype. The chain carries TRBV18 and TRBJ1-2, with 7 bases fitting TRBD1. V lost 3 bases and J lost 0; bases outside the gene matches: 4. Germline CDR1 reads KGHSH; CDR2 reads LQKENI. The CDR3 contains 15 residues. CDR3 region: CASSPGTDPNYGYTF. CDR3 nucleotides: TGTGCCAGCTCACCGGGGACAGACCCTAACTATGGCTACACCTTC.

This clonotype has ten or more counts. V and J are TRBV10-1 and TRBJ2-3; tentatively, D is TRBD1 (5 bases). Trimming stripped 2 bases from V and 0 bases from J, with 9 bases between. The V gene's germline CDR1 is WNHNN and CDR2 SYGVQD (reference sequence). The CDR3 spans 15 residues. The CDR3 DNA follows: TGCGCCAGCAGTGAGGCACAGGTCAGCACAGATACGCAGTATTTT. Protein: CASSEAQVSTDTQYF.